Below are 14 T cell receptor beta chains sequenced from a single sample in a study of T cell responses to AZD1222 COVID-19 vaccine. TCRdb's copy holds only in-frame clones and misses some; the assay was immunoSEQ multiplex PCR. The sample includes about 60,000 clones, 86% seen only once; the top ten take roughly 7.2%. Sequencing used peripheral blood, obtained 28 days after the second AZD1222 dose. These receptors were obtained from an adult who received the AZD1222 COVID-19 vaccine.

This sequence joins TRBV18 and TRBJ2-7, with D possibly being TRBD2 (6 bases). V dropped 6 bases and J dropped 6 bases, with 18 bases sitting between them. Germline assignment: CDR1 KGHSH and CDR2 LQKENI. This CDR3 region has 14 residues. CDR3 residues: CASSPRERGAEQYF. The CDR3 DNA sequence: TGTGCCAGCTCCCCCCGGGAGAGGGGCGCCGAGCAGTACTTC.

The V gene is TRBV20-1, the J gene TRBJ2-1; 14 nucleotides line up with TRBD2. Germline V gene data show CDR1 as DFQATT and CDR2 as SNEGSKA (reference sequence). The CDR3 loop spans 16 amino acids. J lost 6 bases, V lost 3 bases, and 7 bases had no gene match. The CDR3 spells CSASRLAGGLGNEQFF. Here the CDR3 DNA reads TGCAGTGCTAGTCGACTAGCGGGGGGGCTAGGCAATGAGCAGTTCTTC.

The CDR3 loop is CASSSSRWAMNTEAFF. As DNA, the CDR3 is TGTGCCAGCAGCTCAAGTCGGTGGGCCATGAACACTGAAGCTTTCTTT. V usage is TRBV7-6 and J usage is TRBJ1-1; D not resolved. V lost 4 bases and J lost 0, with 15 bases in between. The CDR3 is 16 amino acids. Germline CDR1 is SGHVS and CDR2 is FNYEAQ.

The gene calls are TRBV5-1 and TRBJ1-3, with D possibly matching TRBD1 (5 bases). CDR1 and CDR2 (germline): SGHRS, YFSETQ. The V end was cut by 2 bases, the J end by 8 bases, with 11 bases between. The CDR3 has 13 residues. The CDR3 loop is CASSFQGQDTIYF. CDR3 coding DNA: TGCGCCAGCAGCTTCCAGGGTCAGGACACCATATATTTT. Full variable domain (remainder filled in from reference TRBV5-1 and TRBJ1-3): KAGVTQTPRYLIKTRGQQVTLSCSPISGHRSVSWYQQTPGQGLQFLFEYFSETQRNKGNFPGRFSGRQFSNSRSEMNVSTLELGDSALYLCASSFQGQDTIYFGEGSWLTVV.

The CDR3 sequence: CSASLGLNTEAFF. DNA of the CDR3: TGCAGCGCATCACTCGGCCTGAACACTGAAGCTTTCTTT. The chain combines TRBV29-1 with TRBJ1-1; D remains unclear. Between the trimmed V and J ends, which lost 7 bases and 0 bases, there was a span of 12 bases. There are 13 residues in the CDR3. In germline, CDR1 is SQVTM, CDR2 ANQGSEA.

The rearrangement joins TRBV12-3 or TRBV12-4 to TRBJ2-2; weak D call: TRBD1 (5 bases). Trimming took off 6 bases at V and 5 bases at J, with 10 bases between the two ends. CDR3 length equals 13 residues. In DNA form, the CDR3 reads TGTGCCAGCAGGGCACAGGTGACCGGGGAGCTGTTTTTT. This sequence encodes CASRAQVTGELFF.

CDR3 DNA: TGTGCCAGCAGATGGGGACTAGACACAGATACGCAGTATTTT. Protein product: CASRWGLDTDTQYF. The chain combines TRBV2 with TRBJ2-3, with 8 bases matching TRBD2. Germline loops: CDR1 SNHLY, CDR2 FYNNEI. This CDR3 is built from 14 residues. V shed 6 bases, J shed 2 bases, and the junction held 4 bases outside the gene matches.

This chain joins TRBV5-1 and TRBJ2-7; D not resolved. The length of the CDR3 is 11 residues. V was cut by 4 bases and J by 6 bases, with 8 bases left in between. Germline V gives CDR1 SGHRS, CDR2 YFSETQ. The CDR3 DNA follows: TGCGCCAGCAGCCCCAAGCCCGAGCAGTACTTC. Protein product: CASSPKPEQYF.

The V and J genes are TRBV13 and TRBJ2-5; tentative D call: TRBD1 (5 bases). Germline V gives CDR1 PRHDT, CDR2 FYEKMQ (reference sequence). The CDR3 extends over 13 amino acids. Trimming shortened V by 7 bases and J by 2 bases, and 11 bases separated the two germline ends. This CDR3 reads CASTFDRQETQYF. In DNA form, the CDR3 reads TGTGCCAGCACCTTCGACAGACAAGAGACCCAGTACTTC.

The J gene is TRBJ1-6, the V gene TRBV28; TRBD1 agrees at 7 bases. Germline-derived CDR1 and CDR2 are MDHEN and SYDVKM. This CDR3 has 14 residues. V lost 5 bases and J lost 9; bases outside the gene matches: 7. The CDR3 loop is CASSLRGVGSPLHF. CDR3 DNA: TGTGCCAGCAGTCTCAGGGGGGTTGGTTCACCCCTCCACTTT.

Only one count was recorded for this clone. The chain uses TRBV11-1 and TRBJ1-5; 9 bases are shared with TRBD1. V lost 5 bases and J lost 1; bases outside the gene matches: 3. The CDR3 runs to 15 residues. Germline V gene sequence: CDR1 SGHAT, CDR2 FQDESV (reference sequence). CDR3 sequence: CASSPGTGSNQPQHF. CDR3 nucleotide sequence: TGTGCCAGCAGCCCTGGGACAGGGAGCAATCAGCCCCAGCATTTT. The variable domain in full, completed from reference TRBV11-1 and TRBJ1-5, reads EAEVAQSPRYKITEKSQAVAFWCDPISGHATLYWYRQILGQGPELLVQFQDESVVDDSQLPKDRFSAERLKGVDSTLKIQPAELGDSAMYLCASSPGTGSNQPQHFGDGTRLSIL.

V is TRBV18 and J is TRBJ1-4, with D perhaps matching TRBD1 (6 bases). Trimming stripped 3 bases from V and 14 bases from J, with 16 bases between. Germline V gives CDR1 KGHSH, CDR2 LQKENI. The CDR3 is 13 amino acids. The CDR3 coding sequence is TGTGCCAGCTCACCGCCAGGGCAGGGGTTGCTGTTTTTT. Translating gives CASSPPGQGLLFF.

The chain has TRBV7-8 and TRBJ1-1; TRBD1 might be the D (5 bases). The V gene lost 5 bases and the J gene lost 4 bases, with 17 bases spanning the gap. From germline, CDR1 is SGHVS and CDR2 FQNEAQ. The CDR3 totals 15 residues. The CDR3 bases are TGTGCCAGCAGCCGTTACGGGGGGAGGGGCACTGAAGCTTTCTTT. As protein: CASSRYGGRGTEAFF.

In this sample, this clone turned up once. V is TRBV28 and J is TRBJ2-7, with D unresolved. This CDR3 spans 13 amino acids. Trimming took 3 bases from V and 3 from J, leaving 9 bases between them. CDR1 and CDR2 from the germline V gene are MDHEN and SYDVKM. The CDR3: CASSLGHFYEQYF. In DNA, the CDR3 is TGTGCCAGCAGTTTGGGCCACTTCTACGAGCAGTACTTC. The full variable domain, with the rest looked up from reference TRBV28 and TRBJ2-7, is DVKVTQSSRYLVKRTGEKVFLECVQDMDHENMFWYRQDPGLGLRLIYFSYDVKMKEKGDIPEGYSVSREKKERFSLILESASTNQTSMYLCASSLGHFYEQYFGPGTRLTVT.